This TCR beta chain emerged from a study of CD8 T cells in Susac syndrome. Trimming cost V 7 bases and J 0 bases, with 16 bases left between them. The CDR3 runs 15 residues. The germline V gene encodes CDR1 SGHAT and CDR2 FQNNGV. Reverse transcription of roughly 0.5 to 1 ug RNA was performed with random hexamers. TCRdb re-derived calls from the immunoSEQ multiplex PCR reads in MiXCR, one entry per CDR3 protein. The sample lists about 130,000 distinct CDR3 sequences, roughly 94% occurring once. In blood CD8+ and CD4+ T cells, TCR beta underwent sequencing. TEMRA cells underwent FACS enrichment and CD8+ and CD4+ T cells underwent negative isolation.

This TCR came from a human donor with Susac syndrome. The chain uses TRBV11-2 and TRBJ2-7; D ambiguous. The sequencing input was CD8+ T cells from PBMCs. CDR3 amino acids: CASIHTGQGSYEQYF. The CDR3, as DNA: TGTGCCAGCATCCATACCGGGCAAGGCTCCTACGAGCAGTACTTC.